A single sample gave rise to the 31 T cell receptor beta chains below, sequenced in a study of PD-1 blockade in mismatch repair-deficient tumors. Generated by immunoSEQ multiplex PCR, the TCRdb table keeps only in-frame clones and is missing some. Among about 67,000 clones listed, 70% to 85% were seen once. The source material was peripheral blood, sampled 2 weeks after starting pembrolizumab. These receptors all come from an adult with mismatch repair-deficient cancer.

The chain has TRBV9 and TRBJ2-7; D is unresolved. Germline loops: CDR1 SGDLS, CDR2 YYNGEE. V was cut by 3 bases and J by 3 bases, with 16 bases left in between. This CDR3 has 15 residues. CDR3 protein: CASSEGEGSFYEQYF. The DNA for the CDR3 is TGTGCCAGCAGCGAAGGTGAAGGGTCGTTCTACGAGCAGTACTTC.

CDR3 residues: CASWGEGHSETQYF. The CDR3 DNA reads as TGTGCCAGCTGGGGGGAGGGACATTCAGAGACCCAGTACTTC. This rearrangement joins TRBV7-6 to TRBJ2-5; TRBD2 might be the D (7 bases). Germline V gene sequence: CDR1 SGHVS, CDR2 FNYEAQ. CDR3 length: 14 amino acids. V was clipped by 8 bases and J by 4 bases, with 17 bases between them.

The rearrangement joins TRBV5-5 to TRBJ2-7; TRBD1 matches 11 bases. This CDR3 is 15 amino acids long. V shed 4 bases, J shed 1 base, and the junction held 4 bases outside the gene matches. Germline V lookup: CDR1 SGHKS, CDR2 YYEKEE (reference sequence). CDR3 bases: TGTGCCAGCAGCCGGACAGGGGGCCCGTCCTACGAGCAGTACTTC. Translating it yields CASSRTGGPSYEQYF.

The chain joins TRBV29-1 to TRBJ1-1, with D unclear. CDR3 size: 14 residues. Germline values: CDR1 SQVTM, CDR2 ANQGSEA. V was clipped by 6 bases and J by 2 bases, with 16 bases between them. As DNA, the CDR3 is TGCAGCGTCGCCCGAAGAAATACTAACACTGAAGCTTTCTTT. Translation gives CSVARRNTNTEAFF.

This rearrangement joins TRBV9 to TRBJ2-5; 9 nucleotides match TRBD2. Germline CDR1 reads SGDLS; CDR2 reads YYNGEE. This CDR3 region has 16 residues. J gave up 4 bases and V 4 bases, and 11 bases lay outside the gene matches. The CDR3 bases are TGTGCCAGCAGCCCCCGGACTAGCGCCATCTTAGAGACCCAGTACTTC. Its protein is CASSPRTSAILETQYF.

A single count supports this clone. The genes are TRBV6-1 and TRBJ1-1, with TRBD1 matching over 10 bases. J was trimmed by 11 bases and V by 8 bases; bases with no gene match: 14. The CDR3 consists of 14 residues. The germline gives CDR1 MNHNS, CDR2 SASEGT. In nucleotides, the CDR3 is TGTGCCAGCTATGACAGGGGGCCTCTATCCAAGGCTTTCTTT. Protein: CASYDRGPLSKAFF.

The V and J genes are TRBV5-1 and TRBJ2-3; 8 bases line up with TRBD2. V dropped 0 bases and J dropped 1; count of bases not matched to a gene: 7. CDR1 is SGHRS and CDR2 is YFSETQ in the germline V gene. The CDR3 has 17 residues. The CDR3: CASSLGRGAGGTDTQYF. Written as DNA, the CDR3 is TGCGCCAGCAGCTTGGGGCGGGGAGCGGGAGGCACAGATACGCAGTATTTT.

The rearrangement uses TRBV27 and TRBJ1-1; no definite D call. The CDR3 sequence is 13 residues long. Germline assignment: CDR1 MNHEY and CDR2 SMNVEV (reference sequence). The germline V and J ends were trimmed by 10 bases and 5 bases, with 17 bases remaining between them. CDR3 nucleotide sequence: TGTGCCACCGAACGACTGGGAGGGACTGAAGCTTTCTTT. It yields the protein CATERLGGTEAFF.

This chain uses TRBV5-4 with TRBJ1-3; D uncertain. Germline CDR1 and CDR2: SGHNT and YYREEE (reference sequence). This CDR3 is built from 16 residues. The V end was cut by 3 bases, the J end by 0 bases, with 13 bases between. The CDR3 loop is CASSSIDIDSGNTIYF. CDR3 sequence (DNA): TGTGCCAGCAGCTCGATCGACATCGACTCTGGAAACACCATATATTTT. Based on the CDR3 plus reference TRBV5-4 and TRBJ1-3, the full variable domain is ETGVTQSPTHLIKTRGQQVTLRCSSQSGHNTVSWYQQALGQGPQFIFQYYREEENGRGNFPPRFSGLQFPNYSSELNVNALELDDSALYLCASSSIDIDSGNTIYFGEGSWLTVV.

J is TRBJ2-3 and V is TRBV6-5, with 13 bases lining up with TRBD2. Germline V gives CDR1 MNHEY, CDR2 SVGAGI. CDR3 size: 15 residues. The V gene end was trimmed by 6 bases and the J gene end by 3 bases; junction bases not matched to a gene: 3. The CDR3 region has the DNA TGTGCCAGCAGACTAGCGGGAGGGGAGACAGATACGCAGTATTTT. It is translated as CASRLAGGETDTQYF.

The CDR3 loop reads CASSKDRRDEKLFF. The CDR3 DNA reads TGTGCCAGCAGTAAAGACAGAAGGGATGAAAAACTGTTTTTT. The chain joins TRBV6-5 to TRBJ1-4; TRBD1 is a possible D gene (5 bases). The CDR3 sequence is 14 residues long. In germline, CDR1 is MNHEY, CDR2 SVGAGI. Trimming took 5 bases from V and 6 from J, leaving 13 bases between them.

CDR3 DNA: TGTGCCAGCTCACGGGCAGGGGGCGACTACGAGCAGTACTTC. The encoded protein is CASSRAGGDYEQYF. The chain couples TRBV18 to TRBJ2-7, with TRBD1 matching 8 bases. This CDR3 has 14 residues. Germline V CDR1 and CDR2: KGHSH, LQKENI. The junction had 5 bases not matched to a gene; V was cut back by 4 bases and J by 3 bases.

The chain employs TRBV4-2 and TRBJ2-3, with D perhaps TRBD1 (5 bases). Germline assignment: CDR1 LGHNA and CDR2 YNFKEQ. The CDR3 has 17 residues. Trimming stripped 0 bases from V and 5 bases from J, with 18 bases between. The CDR3, as DNA: TGTGCCAGCAGCCAAGAGGGCCCCGGTAGGGGCCGAGATACGCAGTATTTT. Amino acids: CASSQEGPGRGRDTQYF.

The V gene is TRBV4-1, the J gene TRBJ2-3; D unclear. CDR1 MGHRA and CDR2 YSYEKL come from the germline V gene. The CDR3 length is 12 residues. V was clipped by 4 bases and J by 4 bases, with 6 bases between them. As DNA, the CDR3 is TGCGCCAGCAGCCCCGCCCCAGATACGCAGTATTTT. It yields the protein CASSPAPDTQYF.

This chain links TRBV28 with TRBJ2-1; TRBD2 matches at 9 bases. This CDR3 has 15 residues. The germline V gene has CDR1 MDHEN and CDR2 SYDVKM. Trimming cost V 7 bases and J 9 bases; bases outside gene matches: 13. CDR3 residues: CASKGGIAGAVEQFF. CDR3 sequence (DNA): TGTGCCAGCAAGGGGGGAATAGCGGGAGCGGTTGAGCAGTTCTTC.

V is TRBV18 and J is TRBJ2-7; D possibly corresponds to TRBD2 (6 bases). From germline, CDR1 is KGHSH and CDR2 LQKENI. The V end was cut by 4 bases, the J end by 6 bases, with 16 bases between. CDR3 size: 14 residues. This chain's CDR3 is CASSRKLARGEQYF. The CDR3 nucleotides are TGTGCCAGCTCACGGAAACTAGCCAGAGGCGAGCAGTACTTC.

The J gene is TRBJ2-7, the V gene TRBV7-2, with no clear D. Germline loops: CDR1 SGHTA, CDR2 FQGNSA. This CDR3 has 12 residues. The V end lost 3 bases, the J end lost 3 bases, and 6 bases lay between the germline ends. CDR3 DNA sequence: TGTGCCAGCAGCTTTATGGGCTACGAGCAGTACTTC. Translated: CASSFMGYEQYF.

V and J are TRBV7-6 and TRBJ2-7, with 12 bases that match TRBD2. The V gene's germline CDR1 is SGHVS and CDR2 FNYEAQ. The V and J ends lost 5 bases and 7 bases, in that order; junction bases with no gene match: 12. The CDR3 sequence is 16 residues long. The CDR3: CASSPGRLAGVYEQYF. The DNA for the CDR3 is TGTGCCAGCAGCCCGGGTCGACTAGCGGGAGTTTATGAGCAGTACTTC.

The chain has TRBV7-9 and TRBJ2-7; 7 bases match TRBD2. The germline gives CDR1 SEHNR, CDR2 FQNEAQ (reference sequence). The CDR3 is 15 amino acids. The junction had 10 bases not matched to a gene; V was cut back by 5 bases and J by 3 bases. CDR3 sequence (DNA): TGTGCCAGCAGCCGGGGACTACTCTTTGACTACGAGCAGTACTTC. Translating it yields CASSRGLLFDYEQYF.

The chain carries TRBV2 and TRBJ1-2, with a weak D call TRBD1 (5 bases). This CDR3 is 13 amino acids long. The V end lost 5 bases, the J end lost 4 bases, and 11 bases lay between the germline ends. Germline values: CDR1 SNHLY, CDR2 FYNNEI. The CDR3 protein is CASSLDRGYGYTF. The CDR3 DNA sequence: TGTGCCAGCAGTCTCGACAGAGGCTATGGCTACACCTTC.

V and J are TRBV19 and TRBJ1-5; TRBD1 is a possible D gene (5 bases). Trimming removed 5 bases from V and 2 bases from J, with 13 bases in between. The CDR3 contains 15 residues. Germline V gives CDR1 LNHDA, CDR2 SQIVND (reference sequence). This CDR3 is CASSLPAGRNQPQHF. The CDR3 DNA reads TGTGCCAGTAGTTTGCCGGCAGGGCGCAATCAGCCCCAGCATTTT.

The chain carries TRBV19 and TRBJ1-2; D is possibly TRBD1 (5 bases). Between the trimmed V and J ends, which lost 3 bases and 2 bases, there was a span of 10 bases. Germline values: CDR1 LNHDA, CDR2 SQIVND (reference sequence). The CDR3 is 14 residues long. CDR3 sequence (DNA): TGTGCCAGTAGTATGCAGGACAAGAACTATGGCTACACCTTC. Protein: CASSMQDKNYGYTF.

The chain links TRBV13 to TRBJ2-3, with 8 bases lining up with TRBD2. This CDR3 contains 14 residues. Germline CDR1 and CDR2: PRHDT and FYEKMQ (reference sequence). J lost 5 bases, V lost 5 bases, and 6 bases had no gene match. CDR3 residues: CASSIGLARDTQYF. The CDR3, as DNA: TGTGCCAGCAGCATCGGACTAGCAAGAGATACGCAGTATTTT.

J is TRBJ2-3 and V is TRBV14, with TRBD2 matching 9 bases. The CDR3 runs to 16 residues. The V and J ends lost 2 bases and 4 bases, in that order; junction bases with no gene match: 7. Per the germline V gene, CDR1 is SGHDN and CDR2 is FVKESK. The CDR3 reads CASSQTSGRLADTQYF. The DNA of the CDR3 is TGTGCCAGCAGCCAAACCAGCGGGAGGTTAGCAGATACGCAGTATTTT.

This clone is medium-sized within its sample. The V gene is TRBV4-1, the J gene TRBJ2-4, with 7 bases lining up with TRBD1. This CDR3 is built from 13 residues. The V segment lost 2 bases and the J segment 15 bases; nucleotides outside the gene matches: 10. Germline V gene data show CDR1 as MGHRA and CDR2 as YSYEKL. The CDR3 spells CASSQIPGTEAYF. The CDR3 DNA is TGCGCCAGCAGCCAAATACCCGGGACAGAAGCGTACTTC.

The chain links TRBV29-1 to TRBJ1-5; TRBD1 is a possible D gene (5 bases). The CDR3 is made up of 13 amino acids. Trimming left V 5 bases short and J 1 base short, with 9 bases between. Germline-derived CDR1 and CDR2 are SQVTM and ANQGSEA. The CDR3 DNA is TGCAGCGTTACGGGGGAGAGCAATCAGCCCCAGCATTTT. Protein product: CSVTGESNQPQHF. The complete variable domain, with remaining parts taken from reference TRBV29-1 and TRBJ1-5, reads SAVISQKPSRDICQRGTSLTIQCQVDSQVTMMFWYRQQPGQSLTLIATANQGSEATYESGFVIDKFPISRPNLTFSTLTVSNMSPEDSSIYLCSVTGESNQPQHFGDGTRLSIL.

The chain links TRBV11-2 to TRBJ1-1; D not resolved. The V end lost 3 bases, the J end lost 4 bases, and 15 bases lay between the germline ends. Germline CDR1 reads SGHAT; CDR2 reads FQNNGV. The CDR3 is made up of 15 amino acids. CDR3 loop: CASSFRHQPGTEAFF. CDR3 sequence (DNA): TGTGCCAGCAGCTTTCGGCATCAACCGGGCACTGAAGCTTTCTTT.

This clone has more than one count but fewer than ten. This chain joins TRBV11-2 and TRBJ2-7, with 7 bases fitting TRBD1. CDR1 is SGHAT, CDR2 FQNNGV, per germline. The CDR3 has 15 amino acids. V shed 5 bases and J 1 base; nucleotides not matched to a gene: 8. This chain's CDR3 is CASSLPLGQSYEQYF. The CDR3 nucleotides are TGTGCCAGCAGCCTCCCCCTGGGACAGTCCTACGAGCAGTACTTC.

This clone came up once. The CDR3 nucleotides are TGTGCCAGCAGCTTGGGAAGGCGGGAGGGCTACGAGCAGTACTTC. Translation: CASSLGRREGYEQYF. The J gene is TRBJ2-7, the V gene TRBV5-4, with 9 bases that match TRBD2. Germline CDR1 SGHNT, CDR2 YYREEE (reference sequence). V lost 0 bases to trimming and J lost 3 bases; unmatched junction nucleotides: 4. The CDR3 sequence is 15 residues long.

This clone has just a few counts. V usage is TRBV4-1 and J usage is TRBJ1-1; 7 nucleotides align to TRBD1. The CDR3 covers 13 residues. Germline V gene data show CDR1 as MGHRA and CDR2 as YSYEKL. The V and J ends lost 2 bases and 7 bases, in that order; junction bases with no gene match: 4. DNA of the CDR3: TGCGCCAGCAGCCAACCGAGACAGGGTGAAGCTTTCTTT. Its protein is CASSQPRQGEAFF.

The J gene is TRBJ2-1, the V gene TRBV10-3; D is perhaps TRBD2 (6 bases). CDR1 is ENHRY and CDR2 is SYGVKD in the germline V gene. The CDR3 totals 14 residues. V lost 7 bases and J 8 bases, leaving 18 bases between the germline ends. The CDR3 region has the DNA TGTGCCATCACCCGGGACGCGCGGGACGATGAGCAGTTCTTC. It translates to CAITRDARDDEQFF.